The rows below give T cell receptor beta chains drawn from one sample of a study of blood T cells in healthy people across ages. TCRdb re-analysed the 5' RACE reads in MiXCR, keeping a single row per CDR3 protein. Of about 280,000 distinct CDR3 sequences listed, around 30% are singletons. Sequencing was done on a sample of blood. Receptors were obtained from a woman in her seventies in good health. The CDR3 runs from the conserved cysteine through the conserved F or W. The D gene is left open where the match is weak. Not all rows give a size; the values are once, few, many and, for expanded clones, a class.

j_call: TRBJ1-4; d_call: TRBD1; v_call: TRBV7-2; clone_size: -; cdr3_nt: TGTGCCAGCAGCGTCAGACAGGGGACTAATGAAAAACTGTTTTTT; cdr3_aa: CASSVRQGTNEKLFF
j_call: TRBJ2-5; d_call: -; v_call: TRBV11-2; clone_size: -; cdr3_nt: TGTGCCAGCAGCTTTAGCCCCGGGGTGAAAGAGACCCAGTACTTC; cdr3_aa: CASSFSPGVKETQYF
j_call: TRBJ1-5; d_call: -; v_call: TRBV7-9; clone_size: -; cdr3_nt: TGTGCCAGCAGCTCCGGTACAGGGTTAGGCAATCAGCCCCAGCATTTT; cdr3_aa: CASSSGTGLGNQPQHF
j_call: TRBJ1-2; d_call: -; v_call: TRBV12-5; clone_size: -; cdr3_nt: TGTGCTAGTGGTTTGGTACCTCTGCCACTTCGCTATGGCTACACCTTC; cdr3_aa: CASGLVPLPLRYGYTF
j_call: TRBJ2-3; d_call: TRBD2; v_call: TRBV11-2; clone_size: few; cdr3_nt: TGTGCCAGCAGCTTAGGGGGACTAGCGGGAGCCGATTTT; cdr3_aa: CASSLGGLAGADF
j_call: TRBJ2-7; d_call: TRBD2; v_call: TRBV28; clone_size: -; cdr3_nt: TGTGCCAGCAGTTTCTCGTCTCGAGCGGGAGTCTACGAGCAGTACTTC; cdr3_aa: CASSFSSRAGVYEQYF
j_call: TRBJ2-3; d_call: TRBD2; v_call: TRBV7-2; clone_size: -; cdr3_nt: TGTGCCAGCAGCTTGGGACTAGCGGGAGGGCCAGATACGCAGTATTTT; cdr3_aa: CASSLGLAGGPDTQYF
j_call: TRBJ2-4; d_call: -; v_call: TRBV21-1; clone_size: -; cdr3_nt: TGTGCCAGCAGCAAAGAATCTGAACAGAAATGGAACATTCAGTACTTC; cdr3_aa: CASSKESEQKWNIQYF
j_call: TRBJ1-3; d_call: -; v_call: TRBV6-6; clone_size: few; cdr3_nt: TGTGCCAGCAGCCAAGACAGGAATACTGGAAACACCATATATTTT; cdr3_aa: CASSQDRNTGNTIYF
j_call: TRBJ2-7; d_call: -; v_call: TRBV28; clone_size: few; cdr3_nt: TGTGCCAGCAGTTTAAGGGCAGCCAGGTCCTACGAGCAGTACTTC; cdr3_aa: CASSLRAARSYEQYF
j_call: TRBJ2-7; d_call: -; v_call: TRBV5-1; clone_size: few; cdr3_nt: TGCGCCAGCAGCCTGAAGGGCGGCGAGCAGTACTTC; cdr3_aa: CASSLKGGEQYF
j_call: TRBJ2-4; d_call: -; v_call: TRBV12-3/TRBV12-4; clone_size: -; cdr3_nt: TGTGCCAGCAGTCCTTCAACCTCACCAACACAGCGCATTCAGTACTTC; cdr3_aa: CASSPSTSPTQRIQYF
j_call: TRBJ2-3; d_call: -; v_call: TRBV20-1; clone_size: hyperexpanded; cdr3_nt: TGCAGGGGAGGCGGGGTTAGCACAGATACGCAGTATTTT; cdr3_aa: CRGGGVSTDTQYF
j_call: TRBJ2-5; d_call: TRBD2; v_call: TRBV4-1; clone_size: -; cdr3_nt: TGCGCCAGCAGCCAAGAACTAGCGGGAGTAGGGGAGACCCAGTACTTC; cdr3_aa: CASSQELAGVGETQYF
j_call: TRBJ1-5; d_call: TRBD1; v_call: TRBV15; clone_size: few; cdr3_nt: TGTGCCACCAGCCTGGACAGGCGGGACAATCAGCCCCAGCATTTT; cdr3_aa: CATSLDRRDNQPQHF
j_call: TRBJ2-5; d_call: TRBD2; v_call: TRBV29-1; clone_size: few; cdr3_nt: TGCAGCGGAGGGACTAGCTTATTTGGGACCCAGTACTTC; cdr3_aa: CSGGTSLFGTQYF
j_call: TRBJ2-7; d_call: -; v_call: TRBV7-2; clone_size: -; cdr3_nt: TGTGCCAGCAGCTTAGCAACTACAGGGTTCCCCTACGAGCAGTACTTC; cdr3_aa: CASSLATTGFPYEQYF
j_call: TRBJ2-7; d_call: -; v_call: TRBV12-3/TRBV12-4; clone_size: -; cdr3_nt: TGTGCCAGCAGCCGGGACCAGAGATACGAGCAGTACTTC; cdr3_aa: CASSRDQRYEQYF
j_call: TRBJ2-7; d_call: TRBD2; v_call: TRBV4-3; clone_size: many; cdr3_nt: TGCGCCAGCAGCACTAGCGGGAGATCTGAGCAGTACTTC; cdr3_aa: CASSTSGRSEQYF
j_call: TRBJ2-3; d_call: -; v_call: TRBV3-1; clone_size: -; cdr3_nt: TGTGCCAGCAGCCAAGATGCGCTCCACACAGATACGCAGTATTTT; cdr3_aa: CASSQDALHTDTQYF
j_call: TRBJ2-1; d_call: -; v_call: TRBV5-4; clone_size: -; cdr3_nt: TGTGCCAGCAGCTCCGGGGCAGGGGTGTACAATGAGCAGTTCTTC; cdr3_aa: CASSSGAGVYNEQFF
j_call: TRBJ2-2; d_call: -; v_call: TRBV5-1; clone_size: -; cdr3_nt: TGCGCCAGCAGCTTTACGGTTACCGGGGAGCTGTTTTTT; cdr3_aa: CASSFTVTGELFF
j_call: TRBJ2-3; d_call: -; v_call: TRBV3-1; clone_size: few; cdr3_nt: TGTGCCAGCAGCCTCACCGGGACTCACACAGATACGCAGTATTTT; cdr3_aa: CASSLTGTHTDTQYF
j_call: TRBJ1-1; d_call: -; v_call: TRBV5-1; clone_size: few; cdr3_nt: TGCGCCAGCAACGGTGAGGGGATAACGGACACTGAAGCTTTCTTT; cdr3_aa: CASNGEGITDTEAFF
j_call: TRBJ2-2; d_call: -; v_call: TRBV7-2; clone_size: -; cdr3_nt: TGTGCCAGCAGCCCCCAAGCTAACACCGGGGAGCTGTTTTTT; cdr3_aa: CASSPQANTGELFF
j_call: TRBJ2-5; d_call: -; v_call: TRBV29-1; clone_size: many; cdr3_nt: TGCAGCGTTGAGCGGAACTATGGGGAGACCCAGTACTTC; cdr3_aa: CSVERNYGETQYF
j_call: TRBJ2-1; d_call: -; v_call: TRBV29-1; clone_size: few; cdr3_nt: TGCAGCGTCACCCTAGGGCCCATGGGGAATGAGCAGTTCTTC; cdr3_aa: CSVTLGPMGNEQFF
j_call: TRBJ2-1; d_call: TRBD2; v_call: TRBV28; clone_size: many; cdr3_nt: TGTGCCAGCAGTCCGACTAGCGGCTCCTACAATGAGCAGTTCTTC; cdr3_aa: CASSPTSGSYNEQFF